The clone carrying this T cell receptor beta chain was seen at least ten times. Its specificity is unknown. The hyperthyroidism patients had all been newly diagnosed, and their disease duration was under 2 months. Their ages ranged from 18 to 65 years. Cells are PBMCs isolated from roughly 10 ml of fresh blood. What was amplified from RNA transcripts were TCR beta CDR3 regions. RT-PCR in the first round (using the HTBI primer set) targeted the TCR CDR3. Each CDR3 protein gets one entry after TCRdb re-called the multiplex PCR reads with MiXCR. The sample has hundreds of thousands of distinct CDR3 sequences, approximately 15% seen once. The data derive from a study of T cells in Graves' hyperthyroidism and ophthalmopathy. This CDR3 is 14 amino acids long. V lost 6 bases and J lost 2; bases outside the gene matches: 3. Per germline, CDR1 SGHTA and CDR2 FQGNSA. Study observations and caveats: Separating ophthalmopathy from stable hyperthyroidism was achieved by a 13 V-J model. For ophthalmopathy, model prediction preceded onset by a median approximately 6 months.

The chain links TRBV7-2 to TRBJ2-7; TRBD1 matches 11 bases. The clonotype comes from a woman between 25 and 40 years old with Graves' hyperthyroidism that later progressed to Graves' ophthalmopathy. The sequencing input was blood. CDR3 nucleotide sequence: TGTGCCAGCAGTTCGGGACAGGGGGCCTACGAGCAGTACTTC. It codes for CASSSGQGAYEQYF. Using reference TRBV7-2 and TRBJ2-7 for the parts outside the CDR3, the full variable domain is GAGVSQSPSNKVTEKGKDVELRCDPISGHTALYWYRQSLGQGLEFLIYFQGNSAPDKSGLPSDRFSAERTGGSVSTLTIQRTQQEDSAVYLCASSSGQGAYEQYFGPGTRLTVT.